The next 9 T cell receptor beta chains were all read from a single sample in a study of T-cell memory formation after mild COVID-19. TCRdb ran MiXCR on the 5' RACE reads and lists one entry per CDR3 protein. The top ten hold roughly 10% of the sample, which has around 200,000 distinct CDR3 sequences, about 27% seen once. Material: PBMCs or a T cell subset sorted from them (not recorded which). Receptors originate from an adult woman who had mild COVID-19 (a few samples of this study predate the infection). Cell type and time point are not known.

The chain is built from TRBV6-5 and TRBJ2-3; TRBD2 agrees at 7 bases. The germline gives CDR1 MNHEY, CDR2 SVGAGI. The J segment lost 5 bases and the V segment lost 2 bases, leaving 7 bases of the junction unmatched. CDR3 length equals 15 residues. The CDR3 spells CASSYGGRGKDTQYF. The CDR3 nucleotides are TGTGCCAGCAGTTACGGCGGGAGAGGGAAAGATACGCAGTATTTT.

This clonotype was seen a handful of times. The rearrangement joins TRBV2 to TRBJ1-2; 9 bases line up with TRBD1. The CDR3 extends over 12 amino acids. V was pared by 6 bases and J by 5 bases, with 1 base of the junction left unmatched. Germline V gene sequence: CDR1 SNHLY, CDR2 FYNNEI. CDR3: CASRGQGYGYTF. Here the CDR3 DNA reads TGTGCCAGCAGGGGACAGGGTTATGGCTACACCTTC.

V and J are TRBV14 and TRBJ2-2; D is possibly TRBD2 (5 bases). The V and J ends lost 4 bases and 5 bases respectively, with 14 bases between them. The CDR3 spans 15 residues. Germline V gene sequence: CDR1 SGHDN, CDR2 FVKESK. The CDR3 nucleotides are TGTGCCAGCAGCCGCGGCACGGGGTGGACCGGGGAGCTGTTTTTT. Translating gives CASSRGTGWTGELFF.

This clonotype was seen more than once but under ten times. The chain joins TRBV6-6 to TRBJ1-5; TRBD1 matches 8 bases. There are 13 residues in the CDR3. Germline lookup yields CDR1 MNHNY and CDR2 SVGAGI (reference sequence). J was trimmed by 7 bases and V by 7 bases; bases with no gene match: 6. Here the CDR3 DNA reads TGTGCCAGCAATCAGGGGGCTCAGCAGCCCCAGCATTTT. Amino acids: CASNQGAQQPQHF.

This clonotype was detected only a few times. The CDR3 loop reads CASRASGGAHEQYF. CDR3 sequence (DNA): TGTGCCAGCAGGGCTAGCGGGGGGGCCCACGAGCAGTACTTC. V is TRBV2 and J is TRBJ2-7; TRBD2 aligns across 12 bases. Trimming at V came to 6 bases and at J to 5 bases, leaving 5 bases not matched to a gene. Germline loops: CDR1 SNHLY, CDR2 FYNNEI. The CDR3 extends over 14 amino acids.

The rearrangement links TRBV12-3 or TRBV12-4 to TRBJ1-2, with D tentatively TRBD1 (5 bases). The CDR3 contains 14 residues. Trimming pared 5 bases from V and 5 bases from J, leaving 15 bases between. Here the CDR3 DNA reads TGTGCCAGCAGTCCGGAGACAGACTATTATGGCTACACCTTC. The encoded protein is CASSPETDYYGYTF.

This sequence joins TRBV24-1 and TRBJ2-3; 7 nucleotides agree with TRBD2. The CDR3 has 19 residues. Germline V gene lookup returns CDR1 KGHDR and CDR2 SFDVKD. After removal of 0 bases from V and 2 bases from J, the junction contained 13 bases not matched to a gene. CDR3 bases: TGTGCCACCAGTGATTTGCGAATGGCTAGCGGACTACCCACAGATACGCAGTATTTT. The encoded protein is CATSDLRMASGLPTDTQYF.

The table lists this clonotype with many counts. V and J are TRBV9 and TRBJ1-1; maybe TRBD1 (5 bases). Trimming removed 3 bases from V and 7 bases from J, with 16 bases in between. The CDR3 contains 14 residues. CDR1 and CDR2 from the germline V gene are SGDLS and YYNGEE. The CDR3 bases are TGTGCCAGCAGCGGCTACGGGGGGGGAAGTGAAGCTTTCTTT. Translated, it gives CASSGYGGGSEAFF.

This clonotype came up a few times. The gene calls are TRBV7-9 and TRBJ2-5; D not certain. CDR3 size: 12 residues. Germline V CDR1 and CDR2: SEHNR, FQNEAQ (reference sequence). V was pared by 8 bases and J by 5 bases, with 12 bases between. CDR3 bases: TGTGCCAGCGGTCCGGTCTCGGAGACCCAGTACTTC. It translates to CASGPVSETQYF.